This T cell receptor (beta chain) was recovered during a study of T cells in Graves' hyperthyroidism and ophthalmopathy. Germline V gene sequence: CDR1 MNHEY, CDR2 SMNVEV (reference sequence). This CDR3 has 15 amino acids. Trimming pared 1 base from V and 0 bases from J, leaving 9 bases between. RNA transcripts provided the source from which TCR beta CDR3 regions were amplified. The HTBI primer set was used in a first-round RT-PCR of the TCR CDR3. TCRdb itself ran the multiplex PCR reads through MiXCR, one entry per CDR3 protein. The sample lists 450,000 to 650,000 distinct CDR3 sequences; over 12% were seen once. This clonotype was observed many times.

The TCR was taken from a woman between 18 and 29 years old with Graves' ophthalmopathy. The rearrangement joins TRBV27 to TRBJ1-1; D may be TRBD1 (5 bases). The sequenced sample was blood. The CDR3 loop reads CASSLYRGVNTEAFF. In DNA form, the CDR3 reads TGTGCCAGCAGTTTATATAGGGGAGTGAACACTGAAGCTTTCTTT.